These 20 T cell receptor beta chains originate from one sample sequenced in a study of T cell responses to AZD1222 COVID-19 vaccine. TCRdb keeps only in-frame clones here, not all; method: immunoSEQ multiplex PCR. This table holds around 120,000 clones, approximately 88% found once. This specimen was peripheral blood, taken on day 0 of MenACWY control vaccination. The receptors derive from an adult in good health.

The chain is built from TRBV5-1 and TRBJ1-6; a weak D match, TRBD1 (6 bases). Germline V lookup: CDR1 SGHRS, CDR2 YFSETQ. V gave up 3 bases and J gave up 5 bases, with 12 bases separating them. This CDR3 is 15 amino acids long. As DNA, the CDR3 is TGCGCCAGCAGCTCGGGACAACGGAATAATTCACCCCTCCACTTT. This sequence encodes CASSSGQRNNSPLHF.

This chain links TRBV15 with TRBJ2-7; D is ambiguous. V lost 0 bases, J lost 7 bases, and 10 bases lay in between. Germline CDR1 LNHNV, CDR2 YYDKDF (reference sequence). The CDR3 is made up of 13 amino acids. CDR3 coding DNA: TGTGCCACCAGCAGAGACCAGAGTGGTGAGCAGTACTTC. Its translation is CATSRDQSGEQYF.

The chain recombines TRBV27 with TRBJ1-1; D perhaps matches TRBD1 (6 bases). Trimming took off 4 bases at V and 4 bases at J, with 16 bases between the two ends. Germline assignment: CDR1 MNHEY and CDR2 SMNVEV (reference sequence). CDR3 length: 15 amino acids. The CDR3 bases are TGTGCCAGCAGTTCGCGTGCCGAGGGGGGCACTGAAGCTTTCTTT. Its translation is CASSSRAEGGTEAFF.

The V and J genes are TRBV9 and TRBJ2-1; 9 bases line up with TRBD1. After removal of 0 bases from V and 4 bases from J, the junction contained 5 bases not matched to a gene. CDR3 length equals 16 residues. Germline V gene sequence: CDR1 SGDLS, CDR2 YYNGEE. CDR3 loop: CASSVDSGTGYNEQFF. The CDR3 nucleotides read TGTGCCAGCAGCGTAGACTCCGGGACAGGGTACAATGAGCAGTTCTTC.

The chain links TRBV18 to TRBJ1-1; a possible D gene is TRBD1 (5 bases). Germline CDR1 reads KGHSH; CDR2 reads LQKENI. The CDR3 totals 15 residues. The ends were cut back, 2 bases at V and 0 bases at J, with 10 bases in the middle. The CDR3 DNA reads TGTGCCAGCTCACCAGCGACGGGGCTGAACACTGAAGCTTTCTTT. This translates into CASSPATGLNTEAFF. The whole variable domain, remainder taken from reference TRBV18 and TRBJ1-1, is NAGVMQNPRHLVRRRGQEARLRCSPMKGHSHVYWYRQLPEEGLKFMVYLQKENIIDESGMPKERFSAEFPKEGPSILRIQQVVRGDSAAYFCASSPATGLNTEAFFGQGTRLTVV.

This sequence joins TRBV29-1 and TRBJ2-1; D gene uncertain. The CDR3 sequence is 12 residues long. Germline assignment: CDR1 SQVTM and CDR2 ANQGSEA. The ends were cut back, 5 bases at V and 9 bases at J, with 14 bases in the middle. DNA for the CDR3: TGCAGCGTTTCAAACCAGCGATTTGAGCAGTTCTTC. Its translation is CSVSNQRFEQFF.

The rearrangement uses TRBV3-1 (or the pseudogene TRBV3-2) and TRBJ2-7; D possibly corresponds to TRBD1 (5 bases). The CDR3 sequence is 13 residues long. Per the germline V gene, CDR1 is LGHDT and CDR2 is YNNKEL (reference sequence). Trimming pared 5 bases from V and 1 base from J, leaving 9 bases between. The CDR3 is CASSYDSSYEQYF. The CDR3, as DNA: TGTGCCAGCAGCTACGACAGTTCCTACGAGCAGTACTTC.

The chain joins TRBV6-6 to TRBJ2-5; 7 bases match TRBD2. The CDR3 contains 11 residues. Per the germline V gene, CDR1 is MNHNY and CDR2 is SVGAGI (reference sequence). Losses at the gene ends were 8 bases for V and 5 bases for J; bases not matched to a gene: 2. The CDR3 is CASLGGETQYF. Here the CDR3 DNA reads TGTGCCAGCCTGGGGGGGGAGACCCAGTACTTC.

V usage is TRBV9 and J usage is TRBJ2-5; 13 bases fit TRBD2. This CDR3 is 18 amino acids long. Trimming cost V 4 bases and J 0 bases; bases outside gene matches: 9. Germline CDR1 reads SGDLS; CDR2 reads YYNGEE. CDR3 sequence: CASSPARLAGGYQETQYF. The CDR3 region has the DNA TGTGCCAGCAGCCCCGCGAGACTAGCGGGGGGATACCAAGAGACCCAGTACTTC.

The genes are TRBV2 and TRBJ2-7; D remains ambiguous. Germline V gene lookup returns CDR1 SNHLY and CDR2 FYNNEI. The ends were cut back, 7 bases at V and 4 bases at J, with 11 bases in the middle. The CDR3 loop spans 12 amino acids. Here the CDR3 DNA reads TGTGCCAGCACAACTGGATCTTACGAGCAGTACTTC. Its translation is CASTTGSYEQYF.

The chain carries TRBV18 and TRBJ2-3; TRBD2 matches at 15 bases. Per the germline V gene, CDR1 is KGHSH and CDR2 is LQKENI. CDR3 length: 15 residues. The junction had 4 bases not matched to a gene; V was cut back by 6 bases and J by 6 bases. CDR3: CASSPGLAGGDTQYF. The CDR3 nucleotides are TGTGCCAGCTCGCCAGGACTAGCGGGAGGGGATACGCAGTATTTT.

This sequence joins TRBV5-6 and TRBJ1-6; D is unclear. This CDR3 is 17 amino acids long. Trimming pared 0 bases from V and 0 bases from J, leaving 10 bases between. Germline CDR1 reads SGHDT; CDR2 reads YYEEEE. CDR3 nucleotides: TGTGCCAGCAGCTTGGAGGAGTTCAGCTCCTATAATTCACCCCTCCACTTT. Encoded protein: CASSLEEFSSYNSPLHF.

Comment on this clone: One end of the junction varies from germline; a read error may be responsible. The V and J genes are TRBV24-1 and TRBJ2-7; 8 bases match TRBD1. Germline-derived CDR1 and CDR2 are KGHDR and SFDVKD. This CDR3 region has 15 residues. CDR3 coding DNA: TGTGCCACCAGTGATCACGGACAGGGATCCTTCGAGCAGTACTTC. This encodes CATSDHGQGSFEQYF.

This chain joins TRBV6-6 and TRBJ2-5; D may be TRBD1 (5 bases). V lost 6 bases and J lost 5, with 7 bases in between. The CDR3 loop spans 11 amino acids. Germline-derived CDR1 and CDR2 are MNHNY and SVGAGI (reference sequence). The CDR3 loop is CASSRAETQYF. CDR3 sequence (DNA): TGTGCCAGCAGCAGGGCTGAGACCCAGTACTTC.

This chain connects TRBV6-5 to TRBJ1-3; D gene ambiguous. V was trimmed by 0 bases and J by 0 bases, leaving 9 bases between them. CDR3 length equals 16 residues. CDR1 MNHEY and CDR2 SVGAGI come from the germline V gene. This chain's CDR3 is CASSYSSGNSGNTIYF. Written as DNA, the CDR3 is TGTGCCAGCAGTTACTCGTCAGGAAACTCTGGAAACACCATATATTTT.

The CDR3 nucleotides read TGCGCCAGCAGCTCTGAGGCAACTAATGAAAAACTGTTTTTT. Its translation: CASSSEATNEKLFF. The chain is built from TRBV5-1 and TRBJ1-4; D is undetermined. Looked up from germline, CDR1 is SGHRS and CDR2 is YFSETQ. This CDR3 comprises 14 residues. V lost 3 bases to trimming and J lost 0 bases, with 6 bases between them.

CDR3 in amino acids: CASTRQGRPYNSPLHF. The DNA for the CDR3 is TGTGCCAGCACACGACAGGGTCGTCCCTATAATTCACCCCTCCACTTT. The V call is TRBV2, the J call TRBJ1-6, with TRBD1 matching over 7 bases. In germline, CDR1 is SNHLY, CDR2 FYNNEI. The CDR3 length is 16 residues. With 7 bases clipped from V and 2 bases from J, the junction kept 8 bases outside the gene matches. Full variable domain (remainder filled in from reference TRBV2 and TRBJ1-6): EPEVTQTPSHQVTQMGQEVILRCVPISNHLYFYWYRQILGQKVEFLVSFYNNEISEKSEIFDDQFSVERPDGSNFTLKIRSTKLEDSAMYFCASTRQGRPYNSPLHFGNGTRLTVT.

J is TRBJ1-2 and V is TRBV19; the D gene is possibly TRBD1 (6 bases). V shed 8 bases and J shed 2 bases, with 15 bases lying between them. This CDR3 has 14 amino acids. Germline V lookup: CDR1 LNHDA, CDR2 SQIVND (reference sequence). The CDR3 region is CASFRTDRNYGYTF. The DNA of the CDR3 is TGTGCCAGTTTCAGGACGGACAGAAACTATGGCTACACCTTC.

This rearrangement joins TRBV28 to TRBJ1-2, with a possible D match to TRBD1 (5 bases). Trimming pared 5 bases from V and 0 bases from J, leaving 13 bases between. The CDR3 is 15 residues long. CDR1 and CDR2 from the germline V gene are MDHEN and SYDVKM. The DNA for the CDR3 is TGTGCCAGCAGTCTCTGGGGACTTTCTAACTATGGCTACACCTTC. This sequence encodes CASSLWGLSNYGYTF.

This clone was seen once. The rearrangement links TRBV5-1 to TRBJ2-5; D gene ambiguous. Germline CDR1 and CDR2: SGHRS and YFSETQ. The CDR3 extends over 15 amino acids. The V gene lost 4 bases and the J gene lost 4 bases, with 17 bases spanning the gap. Written as DNA, the CDR3 is TGCGCCAGCAGCAATAGGGAAGGAAGGCGAGAGACCCAGTACTTC. Translated, it gives CASSNREGRRETQYF.